A single sample gave rise to the 32 T cell receptor beta chains below, sequenced in a study of cytomegalovirus exposure and HLA in healthy donors. PCR primers comprised 60 Vbeta and 13 Jbeta primers. Clones were sequenced by immunoSEQ multiplex PCR, and TCRdb holds only the in-frame ones, with some missing. The sample shows about 170,000 clones, over 75% of them seen only once. The sample comprised PBMCs. The receptors were sampled from a male donor in good health and CMV-seronegative.

The rearrangement joins TRBV15 to TRBJ2-7; maybe TRBD1 (5 bases). The CDR3 loop spans 14 amino acids. The ends were cut back, 0 bases at V and 4 bases at J, with 10 bases in the middle. Germline V CDR1 and CDR2: LNHNV, YYDKDF (reference sequence). CDR3 residues: CATSRDQGRYEQYF. CDR3 sequence (DNA): TGTGCCACCAGCAGAGACCAGGGTCGGTACGAGCAGTACTTC.

The rearrangement uses TRBV6-1 and TRBJ1-2; a possible D gene is TRBD1 (6 bases). Germline V gene lookup returns CDR1 MNHNS and CDR2 SASEGT. This CDR3 region has 13 residues. Trimming stripped 5 bases from V and 6 bases from J, with 13 bases between. CDR3 amino acids: CASSRREGDGYTF. Written as DNA, the CDR3 is TGTGCCAGCAGTCGAAGGGAGGGGGATGGCTACACCTTC.

This CDR3 is CASSKDPDSQTYEQYF. In nucleotides, the CDR3 is TGTGCCAGCAGCAAAGATCCGGACAGTCAAACCTACGAGCAGTACTTC. The chain combines TRBV21-1 with TRBJ2-7; the DNA was not used to check the table's D call, TRBD1. TRBV21-1 is recorded as a pseudogene. CDR3 length equals 16 residues.

The chain links TRBV7-8 to TRBJ1-6; D possibly corresponds to TRBD1 (6 bases). The length of the CDR3 is 15 residues. V was clipped by 5 bases and J by 5 bases, with 13 bases between them. CDR1 SGHVS and CDR2 FQNEAQ come from the germline V gene. The CDR3 loop is CASSAPTGNNSPLHF. Written as DNA, the CDR3 is TGTGCCAGCAGCGCCCCGACAGGCAATAATTCACCCCTCCACTTT.

The genes are TRBV5-6 and TRBJ2-1, with D possibly being TRBD1 (5 bases). The V gene's germline CDR1 is SGHDT and CDR2 YYEEEE. Trimming shortened V by 9 bases and J by 6 bases, and 16 bases separated the two germline ends. This CDR3 contains 13 residues. Here the CDR3 reads CATRRGWVNEQFF. Here the CDR3 DNA reads TGTGCCACAAGAAGGGGATGGGTCAATGAGCAGTTCTTC.

V gene TRBV29-1 combines with J gene TRBJ2-5; 11 bases align to TRBD1. The V and J ends lost 3 bases and 4 bases, in that order; junction bases with no gene match: 4. Germline V gene data show CDR1 as SQVTM and CDR2 as ANQGSEA. The CDR3 sequence is 14 residues long. CDR3 sequence reads: CSVEPGQGGETQYF. The CDR3 region has the DNA TGCAGCGTTGAGCCGGGACAGGGGGGAGAGACCCAGTACTTC.

V usage is TRBV27 and J usage is TRBJ1-5, with D possibly being TRBD1 (6 bases). Per the germline V gene, CDR1 is MNHEY and CDR2 is SMNVEV (reference sequence). The CDR3 totals 15 residues. Between the trimmed V and J ends, which lost 5 bases and 0 bases, there was a span of 11 bases. The CDR3 DNA sequence: TGTGCCAGCAGTCCACAGGGTTATAGCAATCAGCCCCAGCATTTT. Encoded protein: CASSPQGYSNQPQHF.

V and J are TRBV11-2 and TRBJ2-2; perhaps TRBD1 as D (5 bases). Looked up from germline, CDR1 is SGHAT and CDR2 is FQNNGV. Trimming stripped 5 bases from V and 0 bases from J, with 13 bases between. This CDR3 is 16 amino acids long. The CDR3 loop is CASSLRGDANTGELFF. CDR3 nucleotides: TGTGCCAGCAGCCTTAGGGGTGACGCGAACACCGGGGAGCTGTTTTTT.

The chain combines TRBV7-9 with TRBJ2-3, with D maybe TRBD2 (7 bases). The V gene lost 7 bases and the J gene lost 3 bases, with 17 bases spanning the gap. The CDR3 consists of 15 residues. Germline CDR1 reads SEHNR; CDR2 reads FQNEAQ (reference sequence). CDR3 DNA: TGTGCCAGCACCTTGTCGGGGGGCTTAACAGATACGCAGTATTTT. This sequence encodes CASTLSGGLTDTQYF.

V gene TRBV15 combines with J gene TRBJ2-1; no reliable D call. This CDR3 is built from 14 residues. Trimming took off 0 bases at V and 8 bases at J, with 11 bases between the two ends. Germline CDR1 and CDR2: LNHNV and YYDKDF (reference sequence). The CDR3 spells CATSRETLAYEQFF. The DNA for the CDR3 is TGTGCCACCAGCAGAGAGACACTGGCCTATGAGCAGTTCTTC.

V usage is TRBV28 and J usage is TRBJ2-7; 8 bases fit TRBD2. This CDR3 region has 13 residues. Germline V gene lookup returns CDR1 MDHEN and CDR2 SYDVKM. The V segment lost 7 bases and the J segment 4 bases; nucleotides outside the gene matches: 6. The CDR3 loop is CASIAGGLYEQYF. The CDR3 DNA follows: TGTGCCAGCATTGCGGGGGGCTTATACGAGCAGTACTTC. The full variable domain, with the rest looked up from reference TRBV28 and TRBJ2-7, is DVKVTQSSRYLVKRTGEKVFLECVQDMDHENMFWYRQDPGLGLRLIYFSYDVKMKEKGDIPEGYSVSREKKERFSLILESASTNQTSMYLCASIAGGLYEQYFGPGTRLTVT.

This clone came up a few times. This rearrangement joins TRBV6-6 to TRBJ2-3, with 7 bases that match TRBD1. The CDR3 is 16 residues long. The junction had 10 bases not matched to a gene; V was cut back by 2 bases and J by 5 bases. The germline CDR1 and CDR2 sequences are MNHNY and SVGAGI (reference sequence). The CDR3 DNA follows: TGTGCCAGCAGTTACCCACAGGGGATTCGCATAGATACGCAGTATTTT. It yields the protein CASSYPQGIRIDTQYF.

The V and J genes are TRBV11-2 and TRBJ1-1; D is unresolved. Trimming stripped 5 bases from V and 0 bases from J, with 13 bases between. The CDR3 runs to 15 residues. The germline V gene has CDR1 SGHAT and CDR2 FQNNGV. CDR3 coding DNA: TGTGCCAGCAGCCGCGGGGAATGGGTGAACACTGAAGCTTTCTTT. Protein product: CASSRGEWVNTEAFF.

This clone was observed a handful of times. CDR3 region: CASSLAQLTGELFF. CDR3 in DNA: TGCGCCAGCAGCTTGGCCCAGTTGACCGGGGAGCTGTTTTTT. J is TRBJ2-2 and V is TRBV5-1, with D unresolved. The CDR3 spans 14 residues. CDR1 and CDR2 (germline): SGHRS, YFSETQ. V was clipped by 0 bases and J by 5 bases, with 8 bases between them.

The chain joins TRBV6-5 to TRBJ1-1; 10 nucleotides align to TRBD1. Trimming took 1 base from V and 3 from J; bases not matched to a gene: 2. Germline CDR1 is MNHEY and CDR2 is SVGAGI. The CDR3 totals 15 residues. The CDR3 nucleotides read TGTGCCAGCAGTTACTTAGGACAGGGGGACACTGAAGCTTTCTTT. This sequence encodes CASSYLGQGDTEAFF.

The chain couples TRBV6-1 to TRBJ2-7; 7 nucleotides agree with TRBD1. Germline V CDR1 and CDR2: MNHNS, SASEGT. V lost 4 bases to trimming and J lost 12 bases; unmatched junction nucleotides: 6. This CDR3 is built from 11 residues. The CDR3 is CASSARTGMYF. Here the CDR3 DNA reads TGTGCCAGCAGTGCCCGGACAGGCATGTACTTC.

The DNA for the CDR3 is TGCAGCGTTGGTCCTAGCGGGAACTGGGAGACCCAGTACTTC. Amino acids: CSVGPSGNWETQYF. The chain uses TRBV29-1 and TRBJ2-5; 9 nucleotides match TRBD2. Germline V lookup: CDR1 SQVTM, CDR2 ANQGSEA. CDR3 length equals 14 residues. Trimming took 4 bases from V and 5 from J; bases not matched to a gene: 8.

The J gene is TRBJ1-5, the V gene TRBV2; a weak D match, TRBD1 (5 bases). Per germline, CDR1 SNHLY and CDR2 FYNNEI. Trimming took 7 bases from V and 1 from J, leaving 11 bases between them. The CDR3 has 14 residues. The CDR3 DNA sequence: TGTGCCAGCACCGAGCGGGGCAGCAATCAGCCCCAGCATTTT. Encoded protein: CASTERGSNQPQHF.

In the case of this clone: The sample holds other DNA sequences that translate to the same CDR3. The chain joins TRBV4-1 to TRBJ1-2; 9 positions match TRBD1. The V segment lost 3 bases and the J segment 8 bases; nucleotides outside the gene matches: 7. The CDR3 is made up of 14 amino acids. Germline V gene lookup returns CDR1 MGHRA and CDR2 YSYEKL. The CDR3: CASSHKQGAGGYTF. CDR3 in DNA: TGCGCCAGCAGCCACAAACAGGGGGCGGGGGGCTACACCTTC.

This chain uses TRBV5-1 with TRBJ2-1, with 10 positions matching TRBD1. This CDR3 has 15 residues. Losses at the gene ends were 4 bases for V and 7 bases for J; bases not matched to a gene: 8. In germline, CDR1 is SGHRS, CDR2 YFSETQ. CDR3 in amino acids: CASSHRDRGLNEQFF. The CDR3 DNA sequence: TGCGCCAGCAGCCACAGGGACAGGGGCCTTAATGAGCAGTTCTTC.

V and J are TRBV5-1 and TRBJ1-4; D is ambiguous. Germline V gene sequence: CDR1 SGHRS, CDR2 YFSETQ. Between the trimmed V and J ends, which lost 0 bases and 8 bases, there was a span of 11 bases. The CDR3 loop spans 14 amino acids. CDR3: CASSLDSVLEKLFF. CDR3 bases: TGCGCCAGCAGCTTGGACTCGGTATTGGAAAAACTGTTTTTT.

This clone was seen only once. The chain joins TRBV29-1 to TRBJ2-7, with D possibly matching TRBD2 (6 bases). With 6 bases removed from V and 5 bases from J, the gap between germline ends came to 11 bases. Germline V gene data show CDR1 as SQVTM and CDR2 as ANQGSEA. The CDR3 totals 11 residues. For the CDR3, the DNA is TGCAGCGTCGCCCCGGGGGACGAGCAGTACTTC. Translated, it gives CSVAPGDEQYF.

CDR3 in DNA: TGTGCCAGCAGCTTGCGGGGACAGGGGTATTCACCCCTCCACTTT. This translates into CASSLRGQGYSPLHF. The chain links TRBV5-4 to TRBJ1-6; 10 bases map to TRBD1. CDR1 SGHNT and CDR2 YYREEE come from the germline V gene (reference sequence). The CDR3 has 15 amino acids. The V segment lost 1 base and the J segment 8 bases; nucleotides outside the gene matches: 3.

The chain recombines TRBV27 with TRBJ2-3; 7 nucleotides match TRBD1. Per the germline V gene, CDR1 is MNHEY and CDR2 is SMNVEV (reference sequence). The CDR3 extends over 17 amino acids. V lost 6 bases to trimming and J lost 11 bases; unmatched junction nucleotides: 23. CDR3 DNA sequence: TGTGCCAGCAGACGAACCGGGACAGACTTTCCGAGTATCAGGCAGTATTTT. It yields the protein CASRRTGTDFPSIRQYF.

V is TRBV27 and J is TRBJ1-2, with TRBD1 as a possible D gene (5 bases). The CDR3 has 16 amino acids. Between the trimmed V and J ends, which lost 5 bases and 4 bases, there was a span of 20 bases. CDR1 is MNHEY and CDR2 is SMNVEV in the germline V gene (reference sequence). The CDR3 here is CASSKNLGGSGYGYTF. CDR3 nucleotides: TGTGCCAGCAGTAAAAATCTCGGGGGATCGGGCTATGGCTACACCTTC.

This clone was seen just once. The genes are TRBV6-5 and TRBJ2-5; TRBD1 aligns across 10 bases. TRBJ2-7 matches the DNA end more closely, so the J call is doubtful. The CDR3 runs to 16 residues. Per germline, CDR1 MNHEY and CDR2 SVGAGI. CDR3 sequence reads: CASSYGHGTGAHEQYF. In nucleotides, the CDR3 is TGTGCCAGCAGTTACGGGCACGGGACAGGGGCCCACGAGCAGTACTTC.

V gene TRBV6-5 combines with J gene TRBJ2-2; D unresolved. Germline V gives CDR1 MNHEY, CDR2 SVGAGI. The CDR3 is made up of 14 amino acids. V lost 10 bases, J lost 3 bases, and 15 bases lay in between. The chain's CDR3 is CANTQWAHTGELFF. The CDR3 DNA is TGTGCCAACACTCAGTGGGCGCACACCGGGGAGCTGTTTTTT.

The count of this clone is one. The rearrangement joins TRBV5-6 to TRBJ2-1; 8 bases match TRBD1. The J segment lost 1 base and the V segment lost 4 bases, leaving 16 bases of the junction unmatched. CDR1 is SGHDT, CDR2 YYEEEE, per germline. CDR3 length: 19 amino acids. CDR3 sequence: CASSPTQGAPTLSYNEQFF. CDR3 nucleotides: TGTGCCAGCAGCCCCACCCAGGGGGCCCCAACTCTATCCTACAATGAGCAGTTCTTC. Supplemented by reference TRBV5-6 and TRBJ2-1, the full variable domain reads DAGVTQSPTHLIKTRGQQVTLRCSPKSGHDTVSWYQQALGQGPQFIFQYYEEEERQRGNFPDRFSGHQFPNYSSELNVNALLLGDSALYLCASSPTQGAPTLSYNEQFFGPGTRLTVL.

The rearrangement joins TRBV5-4 to TRBJ2-3; 8 bases map to TRBD2. The CDR3 contains 16 residues. The germline V gene encodes CDR1 SGHNT and CDR2 YYREEE (reference sequence). Losses at the gene ends were 3 bases for V and 1 base for J; bases not matched to a gene: 7. The CDR3 region is CASSSLLAEGTDTQYF. Here the CDR3 DNA reads TGTGCCAGCAGCTCCCTACTAGCGGAGGGCACAGATACGCAGTATTTT.

V usage is TRBV5-1 and J usage is TRBJ2-7, with D hard to call. Germline CDR1 reads SGHRS; CDR2 reads YFSETQ. Trimming cost V 1 base and J 0 bases, with 8 bases left between them. The CDR3 totals 14 residues. CDR3 in amino acids: CASSLTPNSYEQYF. In nucleotides, the CDR3 is TGCGCCAGCAGCTTGACACCGAACTCCTACGAGCAGTACTTC.

The rearrangement joins TRBV7-2 to TRBJ2-1; 12 bases are shared with TRBD2. CDR3 length: 16 amino acids. V was pared by 6 bases and J by 8 bases, with 11 bases of the junction left unmatched. Per germline, CDR1 SGHTA and CDR2 FQGNSA. The DNA of the CDR3 is TGTGCCAGCAGGCTTTCTTCTAGCGGGGGGGCCGATGAGCAGTTCTTC. Its protein is CASRLSSSGGADEQFF.

The chain has TRBV5-1 and TRBJ2-7; D is perhaps TRBD2 (5 bases). V dropped 0 bases and J dropped 0 bases, with 13 bases sitting between them. CDR1 and CDR2 (germline): SGHRS, YFSETQ. There are 16 residues in the CDR3. The CDR3 DNA follows: TGCGCCAGCAGCTTGGGGCCGCGGGCCAGCTCCTACGAGCAGTACTTC. Amino acids: CASSLGPRASSYEQYF.